This paragraph covers one TCR beta chain sequence. The PCR was carried out with 60 Vbeta primers and 13 Jbeta primers. Data came from immunoSEQ multiplex PCR; TCRdb stores just in-frame clones and leaves some out. The sample yields over 110,000 clones, around 75% seen once. This sample stems from a study of cytomegalovirus exposure and HLA in healthy donors. The CDR3 length is 15 residues. The V segment lost 4 bases and the J segment 3 bases; nucleotides outside the gene matches: 4. Germline CDR1 MGHRA, CDR2 YSYEKL. The sample consisted of PBMCs. This sequence was found in a female donor in good health and CMV-seronegative. The rearrangement uses TRBV4-1 and TRBJ2-4; 9 nucleotides line up with TRBD1. The CDR3 sequence: CASSPPGQGKNIQYF. CDR3 coding DNA: TGCGCCAGCAGCCCTCCGGGACAGGGCAAAAACATTCAGTACTTC.